This is a list of T cell receptor beta chains from one sample in a study of metastatic and nonmetastatic thyroid tumors. MiXCR reprocessed the PCR reads for TCRdb. The sample includes around 30,000 clones, about 19% of them seen just once. The sample consisted of blood. These receptors were taken from a female donor with papillary thyroid cancer or a benign thyroid nodule (not recorded which). Some clones in this sample may be carry-over from other donors' samples. Both conserved end residues are part of each CDR3. The D gene is left open where the match is weak. Clone size is shown for a subset of rows, as once, few, many or a class of expanded clone.

abundance	d_gene	v_gene	j_gene	CDR3nt	CDR3aa
few	.	TRBV28	TRBJ1-2	TGTGCCAGCAAGCCTTTCCCCGGGACGGAATATGGCTACACCTTC	CASKPFPGTEYGYTF
few	TRBD1	TRBV6-1	TRBJ1-1	TGTGCCAGCAGGCCGGGACAGGGAGACACGGCTTTCTTT	CASRPGQGDTAFF
many	TRBD1	TRBV19	TRBJ2-4	TGTGCCTGCGGGCCAGGGGGCACTTTAGCCAAAAACATTCAGTACTTC	CACGPGGTLAKNIQYF
many	.	TRBV6-1	TRBJ2-7	TGTGCCAGCACCACGGGGTACTCCTACGAGCAGTACTTC	CASTTGYSYEQYF
.	TRBD1	TRBV5-1	TRBJ2-1	TGCGCCAGCAGCGAATGGGGACAGGGCAATGAGCAGTTCTTC	CASSEWGQGNEQFF
medium-sized	.	TRBV27	TRBJ1-2	TGTGCCAGCAGTTTCGAGGGAAACTATGGCTACACCTTC	CASSFEGNYGYTF
many	.	TRBV7-6	TRBJ2-1	TGTGCCAGCAGCTTATTAGCGGACAATGAGCAGTTCTTC	CASSLLADNEQFF
.	TRBD2	TRBV20-1	TRBJ2-7	TGCAGTGCTAGAGACCCTACTAGCGGGAGGCAGCAGTACTTC	CSARDPTSGRQQYF
many	.	TRBV29-1	TRBJ1-4	TGCAGCGTTGGGGGTATCGGCGAAAAACTGTTTTTT	CSVGGIGEKLFF
many	TRBD1	TRBV6-6	TRBJ1-1	TGTGCCAGCAGTTCCGCACGTCACACCCCGCCCCGGGACAGGAACACTGAAGCTTTCTTT	CASSSARHTPPRDRNTEAFF
many	.	TRBV20-1	TRBJ1-1	TGCAGTGCTAGAGATAGAAGACGACAAAAATTCACTGAAGCTTTCTTT	CSARDRRRQKFTEAFF
medium-sized	.	TRBV4-2	TRBJ2-1	TGTGCCAGCAGCCAACTGGCCTCCTACAATGAGCAGTTCTTC	CASSQLASYNEQFF
.	TRBD1	TRBV27	TRBJ1-3	TGTGCCAGCAGTCTAACCGGGACAGGGGTATCGGGAGGAAACACCATATATTTT	CASSLTGTGVSGGNTIYF
many	.	TRBV18	TRBJ1-1	TGTGCCAGCTCACCAATGGGGACAACTAACACTGAAGCTTTCTTT	CASSPMGTTNTEAFF